The source of this TCR beta chain is a study of blood T cell repertoires in COVID-19. Study-level information: PBMCs, B-cell-depleted T cells, or T cells were the source of the cDNA or gDNA that made up the material.

Enrolment of Seattle patients took place during active infection, and they were followed longitudinally. Per the study methods: By means of reference gene primer amplification, nucleated cell counts were estimated. Assay: immunoSEQ multiplex PCR; the TCRdb copy retains only in-frame clones and omits some. V, J and clone size are those of that table, while D and trimming were read from the DNA. The repertoire holds just over 300,000 clones, with roughly 89% as singletons. In this sample, this clone turned up once. Specimen: peripheral blood. This clonotype was sampled from a woman in her 30s with COVID-19, enrolled during active disease.

The CDR3 nucleotides are TGTGCCAGCGGAAGTCCCGGGACAGGGCCGGAGACCCAGTACTTC. Translated: CASGSPGTGPETQYF. V and J are TRBV2 and TRBJ2-5; 9 bases align to TRBD1. The V gene's germline CDR1 is SNHLY and CDR2 FYNNEI. The CDR3 covers 15 residues. The junction had 12 bases not matched to a gene; V was cut back by 8 bases and J by 5 bases.